One sample yielded the 13 T cell receptor beta chains listed below, sequenced in a study of shared clonotypes between healthy human individuals. This table comes from immunoSEQ multiplex PCR, and its TCRdb copy is limited to in-frame clones, with some not included. The table lists about 360,000 clones, 73% of them singletons. Sequenced input: memory CD4+ T cells sorted from blood. Sample subset: CD45RA-negative fraction. These receptors were taken from a young man in good health.

This clone was detected a few times. The rearrangement links TRBV4-1 to TRBJ2-1; perhaps TRBD1 as D (6 bases). Per germline, CDR1 MGHRA and CDR2 YSYEKL. The CDR3 covers 17 residues. V lost 6 bases and J lost 6, with 24 bases in between. The CDR3 loop reads CASRSLYDRNFSNEQFF. CDR3 nucleotide sequence: TGCGCCAGCAGAAGCTTGTACGACAGGAATTTCTCCAATGAGCAGTTCTTC.

In this sample, this clone turned up once. This chain joins TRBV29-1 and TRBJ2-7; either TRBD1 or TRBD2 may fit D (6 bases each). Per the germline V gene, CDR1 is SQVTM and CDR2 is ANQGSEA. V was cut by 4 bases and J by 7 bases, with 11 bases left in between. The CDR3 loop spans 11 amino acids. The CDR3 region is CSVGGALEQYF. Here the CDR3 DNA reads TGCAGCGTTGGGGGGGCCCTTGAGCAGTACTTC.

The J gene is TRBJ1-4, the V gene TRBV25-1, with 11 bases that match TRBD1. The V and J ends lost 3 bases and 3 bases, in that order; junction bases with no gene match: 6. Germline V lookup: CDR1 MGHDK, CDR2 SYGVNS. There are 17 residues in the CDR3. CDR3 protein: CASSDGQGAPSNEKLFF. The CDR3 DNA follows: TGTGCCAGCAGTGACGGACAGGGGGCGCCGTCTAATGAAAAACTGTTTTTT.

J is TRBJ1-4 and V is TRBV7-2; 8 nucleotides agree with TRBD1. Trimming took 5 bases from V and 8 from J; bases not matched to a gene: 10. Germline values: CDR1 SGHTA, CDR2 FQGNSA. The CDR3 is 15 residues long. CDR3 protein: CASSLDRGRGEKLFF. CDR3 DNA sequence: TGTGCCAGCAGCCTTGACAGGGGCCGCGGAGAAAAACTGTTTTTT.

This clone was counted once. The chain recombines TRBV28 with TRBJ2-3, with D possibly matching TRBD1 (5 bases). The CDR3 has 13 residues. The V gene lost 9 bases and the J gene lost 4 bases, with 14 bases spanning the gap. Germline V lookup: CDR1 MDHEN, CDR2 SYDVKM. The CDR3 sequence is CASGAWGSDTQYF. As DNA, the CDR3 is TGTGCCAGTGGGGCTTGGGGTTCAGATACGCAGTATTTT.

This clone has only a few counts. The chain uses TRBV5-1 and TRBJ1-1, with TRBD1 matching over 7 bases. The J segment lost 2 bases and the V segment lost 4 bases, leaving 2 bases of the junction unmatched. The CDR3 runs 13 residues. CDR1 is SGHRS and CDR2 is YFSETQ in the germline V gene. This CDR3 is CASSRDSNTEAFF. The CDR3 DNA sequence: TGCGCCAGCAGCCGGGACAGCAACACTGAAGCTTTCTTT.

The V call is TRBV9, the J call TRBJ2-4; D is undetermined. This CDR3 region has 13 residues. The germline V gene has CDR1 SGDLS and CDR2 YYNGEE. Trimming left V 2 bases short and J 8 bases short, with 11 bases between. CDR3 protein: CASSVAGLDIQYF. For the CDR3, the DNA is TGTGCCAGCAGCGTCGCCGGGTTAGACATTCAGTACTTC.

J is TRBJ2-5 and V is TRBV6-1; the D gene is possibly TRBD2 (5 bases). The V gene lost 7 bases and the J gene lost 1 base, with 7 bases spanning the gap. The length of the CDR3 is 12 residues. Germline-derived CDR1 and CDR2 are MNHNS and SASEGT. CDR3: CASTGTQETQYF. In nucleotides, the CDR3 is TGTGCCAGCACGGGAACCCAAGAGACCCAGTACTTC.

The table lists this clone with a few counts. The rearrangement uses TRBV2 and TRBJ2-6; TRBD1 matches at 11 bases. Germline loops: CDR1 SNHLY, CDR2 FYNNEI. With 6 bases clipped from V and 0 bases from J, the junction kept 13 bases outside the gene matches. The CDR3 is 20 amino acids. The CDR3 loop reads CASRRTFAGTGGSGANVLTF. The CDR3 DNA reads as TGTGCCAGCAGGAGAACATTCGCCGGGACAGGGGGCTCTGGGGCCAACGTCCTGACTTTC.

The chain joins TRBV5-1 to TRBJ2-5, with 14 positions matching TRBD2. The J call is in doubt because the DNA end fits TRBJ2-7 better. The CDR3 is 16 amino acids. Germline V lookup: CDR1 SGHRS, CDR2 YFSETQ. DNA for the CDR3: TGCGCCAGCAGCTACGGGGGGACTAGCGGGAGCCACGAGCAGTACTTC. Translation gives CASSYGGTSGSHEQYF.

This rearrangement joins TRBV10-1 to TRBJ1-2, with D possibly matching TRBD1 (5 bases). V was cut by 6 bases and J by 4 bases, with 12 bases left in between. This CDR3 contains 13 residues. The germline V gene has CDR1 WNHNN and CDR2 SYGVQD (reference sequence). Here the CDR3 reads CASSQGTLYGYTF. CDR3 in DNA: TGCGCCAGCAGCCAGGGAACCCTCTATGGCTACACCTTC.

The chain employs TRBV7-8 and TRBJ2-7; TRBD2 is a possible D gene (5 bases). Trimming removed 5 bases from V and 1 base from J, with 15 bases in between. Germline V gives CDR1 SGHVS, CDR2 FQNEAQ. The CDR3 covers 15 residues. The DNA for the CDR3 is TGTGCCAGCAGCCAATCTATTCTAGCTTCCTACGAGCAGTACTTC. Translating it yields CASSQSILASYEQYF.

The chain combines TRBV4-1 with TRBJ2-3; D could derive from TRBD1 or TRBD2 (5 bases each). The V end was cut by 4 bases, the J end by 4 bases, with 15 bases between. This CDR3 is built from 15 residues. Germline-derived CDR1 and CDR2 are MGHRA and YSYEKL. The CDR3, as DNA: TGCGCCAGCAGCCTCTTCGGGGCAAGCGCAGATACGCAGTATTTT. Protein sequence: CASSLFGASADTQYF.